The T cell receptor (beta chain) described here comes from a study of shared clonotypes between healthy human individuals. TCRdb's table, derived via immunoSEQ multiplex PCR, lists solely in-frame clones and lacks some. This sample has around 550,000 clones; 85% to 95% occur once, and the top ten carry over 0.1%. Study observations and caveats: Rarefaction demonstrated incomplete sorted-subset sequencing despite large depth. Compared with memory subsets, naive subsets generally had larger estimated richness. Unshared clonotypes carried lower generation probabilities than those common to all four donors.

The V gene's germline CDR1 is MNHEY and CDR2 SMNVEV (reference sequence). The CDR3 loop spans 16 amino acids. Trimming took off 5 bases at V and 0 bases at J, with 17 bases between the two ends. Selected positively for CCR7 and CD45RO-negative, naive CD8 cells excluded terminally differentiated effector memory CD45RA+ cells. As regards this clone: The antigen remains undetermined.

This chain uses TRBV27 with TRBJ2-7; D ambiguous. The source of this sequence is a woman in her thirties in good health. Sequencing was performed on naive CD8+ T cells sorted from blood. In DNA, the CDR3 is TGTGCCAGCAGTCTCGACGCCGTCTTTAGCTCCTACGAGCAGTACTTC. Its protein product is CASSLDAVFSSYEQYF.